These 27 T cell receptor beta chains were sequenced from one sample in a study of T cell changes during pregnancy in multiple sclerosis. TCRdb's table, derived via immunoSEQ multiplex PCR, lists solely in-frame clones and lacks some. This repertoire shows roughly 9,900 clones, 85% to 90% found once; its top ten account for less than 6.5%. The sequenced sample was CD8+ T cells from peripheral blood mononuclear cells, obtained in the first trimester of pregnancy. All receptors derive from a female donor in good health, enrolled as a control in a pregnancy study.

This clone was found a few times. The CDR3 bases are TGTGCCAGCAGCCAAGATGGGACAGGGGCCTACAATGAGCAGTTCTTC. It is translated as CASSQDGTGAYNEQFF. The chain is built from TRBV4-2 and TRBJ2-1; 10 nucleotides agree with TRBD1. CDR3 size: 16 residues. Germline lookup yields CDR1 LGHNA and CDR2 YNFKEQ. V lost 0 bases to trimming and J lost 2 bases; unmatched junction nucleotides: 1.

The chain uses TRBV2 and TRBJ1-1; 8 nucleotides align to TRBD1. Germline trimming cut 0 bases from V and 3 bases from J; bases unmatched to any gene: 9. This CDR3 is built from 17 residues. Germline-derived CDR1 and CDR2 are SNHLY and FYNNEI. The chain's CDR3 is CASSEAEWYRGDTEAFF. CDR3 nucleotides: TGTGCCAGCAGTGAAGCGGAATGGTACAGGGGGGACACTGAAGCTTTCTTT.

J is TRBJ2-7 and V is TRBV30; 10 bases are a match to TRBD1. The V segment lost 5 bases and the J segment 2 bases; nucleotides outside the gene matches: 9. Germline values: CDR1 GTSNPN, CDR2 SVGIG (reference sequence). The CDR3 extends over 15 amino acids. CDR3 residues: CAWAPGTGVAYEQYF. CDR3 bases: TGTGCCTGGGCCCCCGGGACAGGGGTGGCCTACGAGCAGTACTTC.

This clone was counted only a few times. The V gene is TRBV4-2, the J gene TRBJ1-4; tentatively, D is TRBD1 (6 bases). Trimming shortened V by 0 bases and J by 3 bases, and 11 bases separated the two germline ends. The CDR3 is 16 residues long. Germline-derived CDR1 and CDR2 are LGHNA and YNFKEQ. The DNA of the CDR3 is TGTGCCAGCAGCCAAGAACGGGGGGCCCCTAATGAAAAACTGTTTTTT. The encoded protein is CASSQERGAPNEKLFF.

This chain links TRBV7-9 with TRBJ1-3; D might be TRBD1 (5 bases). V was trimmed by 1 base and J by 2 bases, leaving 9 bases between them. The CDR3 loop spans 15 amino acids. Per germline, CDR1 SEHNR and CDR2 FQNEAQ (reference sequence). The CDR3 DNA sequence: TGTGCCAGCAGCTTAGGGGACTCTCCTGGAAACACCATATATTTT. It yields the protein CASSLGDSPGNTIYF.

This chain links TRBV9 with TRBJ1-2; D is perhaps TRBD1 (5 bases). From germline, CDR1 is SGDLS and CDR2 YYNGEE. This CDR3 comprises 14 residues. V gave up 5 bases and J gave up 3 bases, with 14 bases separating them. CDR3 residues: CASSHDSPYYGYTF. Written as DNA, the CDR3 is TGTGCCAGCAGTCATGACAGCCCCTACTATGGCTACACCTTC.

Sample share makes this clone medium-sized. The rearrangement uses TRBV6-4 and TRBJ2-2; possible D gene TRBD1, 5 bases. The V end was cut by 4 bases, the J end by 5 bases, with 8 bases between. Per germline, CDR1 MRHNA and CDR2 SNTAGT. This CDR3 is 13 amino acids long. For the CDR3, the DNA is TGTGCCAGCAGTGTAGGGGATACCGGGGAGCTGTTTTTT. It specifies CASSVGDTGELFF.

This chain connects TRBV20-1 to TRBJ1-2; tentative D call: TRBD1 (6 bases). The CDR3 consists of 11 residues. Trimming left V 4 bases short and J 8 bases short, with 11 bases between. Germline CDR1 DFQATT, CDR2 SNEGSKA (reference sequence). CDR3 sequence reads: CSANRVPGYTF. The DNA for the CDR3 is TGCAGTGCTAACAGGGTGCCCGGCTACACCTTC.

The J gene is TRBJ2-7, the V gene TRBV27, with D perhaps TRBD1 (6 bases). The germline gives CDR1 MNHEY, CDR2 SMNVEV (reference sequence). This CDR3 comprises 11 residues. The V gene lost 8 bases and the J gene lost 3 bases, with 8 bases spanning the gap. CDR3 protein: CASRGGYEQYF. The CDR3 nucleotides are TGTGCCAGCCGAGGGGGCTACGAGCAGTACTTC.

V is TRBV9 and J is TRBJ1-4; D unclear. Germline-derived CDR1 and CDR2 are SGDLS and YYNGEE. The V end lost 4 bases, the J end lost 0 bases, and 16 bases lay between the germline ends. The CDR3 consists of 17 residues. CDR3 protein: CASSSDEGITTNEKLFF. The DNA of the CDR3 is TGTGCCAGCAGCTCAGACGAGGGTATCACAACTAATGAAAAACTGTTTTTT.

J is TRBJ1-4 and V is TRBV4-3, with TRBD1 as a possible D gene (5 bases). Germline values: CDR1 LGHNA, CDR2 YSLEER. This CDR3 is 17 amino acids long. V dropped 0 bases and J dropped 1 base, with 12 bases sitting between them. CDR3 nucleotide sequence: TGCGCCAGCAGCCAAGATCTTAGGCAGGGAACTAATGAAAAACTGTTTTTT. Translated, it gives CASSQDLRQGTNEKLFF.

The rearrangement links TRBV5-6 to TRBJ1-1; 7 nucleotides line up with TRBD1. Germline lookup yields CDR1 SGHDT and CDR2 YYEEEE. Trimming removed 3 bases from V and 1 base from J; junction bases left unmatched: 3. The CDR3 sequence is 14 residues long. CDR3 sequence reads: CASSWGTANTEAFF. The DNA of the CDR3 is TGTGCCAGCAGCTGGGGGACAGCGAACACTGAAGCTTTCTTT.

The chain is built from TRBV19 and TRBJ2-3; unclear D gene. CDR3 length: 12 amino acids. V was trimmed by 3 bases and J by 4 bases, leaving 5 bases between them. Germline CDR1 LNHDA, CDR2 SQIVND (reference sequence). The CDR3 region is CASSILADTQYF. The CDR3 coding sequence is TGTGCCAGTAGTATTTTAGCAGATACGCAGTATTTT.

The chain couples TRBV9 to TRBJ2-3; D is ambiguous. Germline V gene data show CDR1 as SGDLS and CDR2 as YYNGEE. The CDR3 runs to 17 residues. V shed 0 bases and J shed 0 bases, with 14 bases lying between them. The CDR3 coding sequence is TGTGCCAGCAGCGTAGGTACCTTGGCGGCTAGCACAGATACGCAGTATTTT. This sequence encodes CASSVGTLAASTDTQYF.

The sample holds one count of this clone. The CDR3 coding sequence is TGCGCCAGCAGCCAAGATCTCGGTGAGGGAGGGGTGGGGCAGTATTTT. Its protein is CASSQDLGEGGVGQYF. The J gene is TRBJ2-3, the V gene TRBV4-3; 7 positions agree with TRBD2. The CDR3 is 16 amino acids. Trimming at V came to 0 bases and at J to 11 bases, leaving 14 bases not matched to a gene. Germline CDR1 LGHNA, CDR2 YSLEER.

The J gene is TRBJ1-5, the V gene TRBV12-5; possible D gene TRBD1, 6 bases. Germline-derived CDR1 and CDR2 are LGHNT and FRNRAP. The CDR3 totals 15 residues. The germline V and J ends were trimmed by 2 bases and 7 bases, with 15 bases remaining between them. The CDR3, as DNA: TGTGCTAGTGGTTTGCTAGAGGGGGTGGACCAGCCCCAGCATTTT. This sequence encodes CASGLLEGVDQPQHF. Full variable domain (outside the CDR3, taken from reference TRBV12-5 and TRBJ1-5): DARVTQTPRHKVTEMGQEVTMRCQPILGHNTVFWYRQTMMQGLELLAYFRNRAPLDDSGMPKDRFSAEMPDATLATLKIQPSEPRDSAVYFCASGLLEGVDQPQHFGDGTRLSIL.

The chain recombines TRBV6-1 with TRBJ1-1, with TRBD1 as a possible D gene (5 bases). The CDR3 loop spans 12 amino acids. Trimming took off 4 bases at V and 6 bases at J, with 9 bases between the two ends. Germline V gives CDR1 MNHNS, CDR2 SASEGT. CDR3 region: CASSGGTSEAFF. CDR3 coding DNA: TGTGCCAGCAGTGGGGGGACTTCTGAAGCTTTCTTT.

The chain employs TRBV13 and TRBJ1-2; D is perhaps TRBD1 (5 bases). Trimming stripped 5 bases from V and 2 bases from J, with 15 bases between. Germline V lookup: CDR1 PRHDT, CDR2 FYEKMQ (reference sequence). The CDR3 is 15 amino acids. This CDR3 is CASSPLGEGNYGYTF. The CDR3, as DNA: TGTGCCAGCAGCCCCCTAGGGGAAGGAAACTATGGCTACACCTTC.

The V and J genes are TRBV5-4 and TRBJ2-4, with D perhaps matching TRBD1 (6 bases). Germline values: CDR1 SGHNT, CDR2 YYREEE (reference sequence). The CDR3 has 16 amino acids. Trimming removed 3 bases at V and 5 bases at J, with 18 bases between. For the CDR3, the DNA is TGTGCCAGCAGCTCCCGGACAGATTTCCTCGAAAACATTCAGTACTTC. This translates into CASSSRTDFLENIQYF.

DNA of the CDR3: TGTGCCAGCAGTGCAAAACCACCCGAGTCCGCCTATGGCTACACCTTC. This codes for CASSAKPPESAYGYTF. The V gene is TRBV27, the J gene TRBJ1-2; D gene unclear. The CDR3 is 16 amino acids. CDR1 is MNHEY and CDR2 is SMNVEV in the germline V gene (reference sequence). V was clipped by 5 bases and J by 4 bases, with 20 bases between them.

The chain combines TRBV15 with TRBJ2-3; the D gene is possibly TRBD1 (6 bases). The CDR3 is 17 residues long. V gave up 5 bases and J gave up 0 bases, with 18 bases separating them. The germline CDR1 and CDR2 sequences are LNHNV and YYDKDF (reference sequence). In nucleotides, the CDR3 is TGTGCCACCAGCGAAGAACTTACAGGGCCTAGCACAGATACGCAGTATTTT. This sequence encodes CATSEELTGPSTDTQYF.

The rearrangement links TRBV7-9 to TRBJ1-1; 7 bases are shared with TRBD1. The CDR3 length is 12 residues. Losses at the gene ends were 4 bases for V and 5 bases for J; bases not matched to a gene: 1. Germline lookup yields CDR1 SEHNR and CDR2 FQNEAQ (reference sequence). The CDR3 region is CASSYRGTEAFF. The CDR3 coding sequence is TGTGCCAGCAGCTACAGGGGAACTGAAGCTTTCTTT. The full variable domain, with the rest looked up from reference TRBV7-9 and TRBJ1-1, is DTGVSQNPRHKITKRGQNVTFRCDPISEHNRLYWYRQTLGQGPEFLTYFQNEAQLEKSRLLSDRFSAERPKGSFSTLEIQRTEQGDSAMYLCASSYRGTEAFFGQGTRLTVV.

The CDR3 DNA follows: TGTGCCAGCAGCCAAGGATGGACATTCTCCTACAATGAGCAGTTCTTC. It encodes CASSQGWTFSYNEQFF. The chain links TRBV14 to TRBJ2-1, with D possibly matching TRBD1 (5 bases). V was clipped by 1 base and J by 0 bases, with 10 bases between them. CDR3 length equals 16 residues. Germline CDR1 and CDR2: SGHDN and FVKESK.

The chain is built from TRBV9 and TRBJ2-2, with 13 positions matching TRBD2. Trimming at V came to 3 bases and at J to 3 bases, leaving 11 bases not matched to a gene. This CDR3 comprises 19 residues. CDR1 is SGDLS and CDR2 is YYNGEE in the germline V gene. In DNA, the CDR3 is TGTGCCAGCAGCGCCCGTACTAGCGGGGGGGCTTTCGACACCGGGGAGCTGTTTTTT. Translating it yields CASSARTSGGAFDTGELFF.

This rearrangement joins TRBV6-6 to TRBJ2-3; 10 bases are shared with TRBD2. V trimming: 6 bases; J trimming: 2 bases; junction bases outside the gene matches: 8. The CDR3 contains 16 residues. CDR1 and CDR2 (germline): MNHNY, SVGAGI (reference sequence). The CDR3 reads CASRDLAGDFTDTQYF. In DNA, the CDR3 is TGTGCCAGCAGAGATCTAGCGGGGGACTTCACAGATACGCAGTATTTT.

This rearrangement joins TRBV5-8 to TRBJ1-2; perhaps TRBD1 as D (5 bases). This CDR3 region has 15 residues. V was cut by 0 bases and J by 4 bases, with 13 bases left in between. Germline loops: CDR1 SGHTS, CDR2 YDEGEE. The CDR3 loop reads CASSLDSTEFYGYTF. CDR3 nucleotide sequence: TGTGCCAGCAGCTTGGATTCGACAGAATTCTATGGCTACACCTTC.

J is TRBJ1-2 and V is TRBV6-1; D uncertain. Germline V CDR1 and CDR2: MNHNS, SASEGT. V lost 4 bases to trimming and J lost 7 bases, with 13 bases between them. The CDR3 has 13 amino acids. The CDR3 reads CASSARGLGGYTF. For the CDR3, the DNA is TGTGCCAGCAGTGCCCGAGGATTAGGTGGCTACACCTTC.